The 16 T cell receptor beta chains presented below share a single source sample, sequenced in a study of blood T cell repertoires in COVID-19. Data came from immunoSEQ multiplex PCR; TCRdb stores just in-frame clones and leaves some out. The table has around 150,000 clones, roughly 87% seen once. Sequencing was carried out using peripheral blood. The receptors derive from a human donor in a cohort sampled during active COVID-19.

V is TRBV19 and J is TRBJ1-1, with D unclear. Trimming removed 0 bases at V and 0 bases at J, with 8 bases between. The CDR3 is 15 residues long. The germline gives CDR1 LNHDA, CDR2 SQIVND (reference sequence). The CDR3 DNA is TGTGCCAGTAGTATAGATCGGGTGATGAACACTGAAGCTTTCTTT. Its protein is CASSIDRVMNTEAFF.

The gene calls are TRBV2 and TRBJ2-7, with 7 positions matching TRBD2. CDR3 size: 13 residues. Trimming at V came to 3 bases and at J to 5 bases, leaving 4 bases not matched to a gene. Germline V gene lookup returns CDR1 SNHLY and CDR2 FYNNEI. The CDR3 is CASSDAGVNEQYF. The CDR3 bases are TGTGCCAGCAGTGACGCGGGAGTAAACGAGCAGTACTTC. Variable domain in full (rest from reference TRBV2 and TRBJ2-7): EPEVTQTPSHQVTQMGQEVILRCVPISNHLYFYWYRQILGQKVEFLVSFYNNEISEKSEIFDDQFSVERPDGSNFTLKIRSTKLEDSAMYFCASSDAGVNEQYFGPGTRLTVT.

CDR3 residues: CAWGGTSGSTDTQYF. CDR3 coding DNA: TGTGCCTGGGGGGGGACTAGCGGGTCTACAGATACGCAGTATTTT. The V call is TRBV30, the J call TRBJ2-3, with 12 bases identical to TRBD2. CDR1 and CDR2 from the germline V gene are GTSNPN and SVGIG (reference sequence). This CDR3 has 15 amino acids. V shed 5 bases and J 3 bases; nucleotides not matched to a gene: 6.

For the CDR3, the DNA is TGTGCCAGCAGCTTATGGGGGACGGGAGGGCCGCGATACAATGAGCAGTTCTTC. It specifies CASSLWGTGGPRYNEQFF. This chain uses TRBV11-2 with TRBJ2-1; the match to TRBD2 covers 8 bases. The CDR3 extends over 18 amino acids. J was trimmed by 4 bases and V by 2 bases; bases with no gene match: 13. Per the germline V gene, CDR1 is SGHAT and CDR2 is FQNNGV.

This sequence joins TRBV20-1 and TRBJ2-7; 7 bases match TRBD2. The CDR3 is 15 amino acids. The germline CDR1 and CDR2 sequences are DFQATT and SNEGSKA (reference sequence). J was trimmed by 0 bases and V by 7 bases; bases with no gene match: 12. The chain's CDR3 is CSGSRSSGVSYEQYF. The CDR3 DNA sequence: TGCAGTGGTAGTAGGTCTAGCGGAGTCTCCTACGAGCAGTACTTC.

The rearrangement joins TRBV5-1 to TRBJ1-5; the match to TRBD1 covers 8 bases. Germline V gene data show CDR1 as SGHRS and CDR2 as YFSETQ. The length of the CDR3 is 16 residues. V lost 3 bases, J lost 3 bases, and 8 bases stayed unmatched. CDR3 sequence reads: CASSYSGQGDNQPQHF. CDR3 bases: TGCGCCAGCAGCTATTCCGGACAGGGTGACAATCAGCCCCAGCATTTT. The complete variable domain, with remaining parts taken from reference TRBV5-1 and TRBJ1-5, reads KAGVTQTPRYLIKTRGQQVTLSCSPISGHRSVSWYQQTPGQGLQFLFEYFSETQRNKGNFPGRFSGRQFSNSRSEMNVSTLELGDSALYLCASSYSGQGDNQPQHFGDGTRLSIL.

This clone was counted a single time. J is TRBJ1-4 and V is TRBV6-6; D uncertain. V lost 0 bases and J 3 bases, leaving 8 bases between the germline ends. The CDR3 totals 15 residues. Germline V gives CDR1 MNHNY, CDR2 SVGAGI (reference sequence). The CDR3 loop reads CASSYSWGANEKLFF. The CDR3 DNA reads as TGTGCCAGCAGTTACTCGTGGGGAGCTAATGAAAAACTGTTTTTT.

CDR3 bases: TGTGCCAGCAGTTTTTCGCGGGGGGCGGGGGAGCAGTACTTC. Amino acids: CASSFSRGAGEQYF. The V gene is TRBV28, the J gene TRBJ2-7; 8 bases are a match to TRBD2. Trimming at V came to 3 bases and at J to 7 bases, leaving 8 bases not matched to a gene. The CDR3 spans 14 residues. Germline CDR1 is MDHEN and CDR2 is SYDVKM.

In its sample, this clone was seen once. The chain couples TRBV28 to TRBJ2-7; tentative D call: TRBD1 (6 bases). The CDR3 spans 15 residues. Germline assignment: CDR1 MDHEN and CDR2 SYDVKM. The V gene lost 3 bases and the J gene lost 5 bases, with 17 bases spanning the gap. In DNA, the CDR3 is TGTGCCAGCAGTTTCCCACGGGACACTATCCACGAGCAGTACTTC. Protein product: CASSFPRDTIHEQYF.

This chain joins TRBV3-1 (or the pseudogene TRBV3-2) and TRBJ1-1; 9 nucleotides align to TRBD1. The CDR3 runs 15 residues. Germline CDR1 and CDR2: LGHDT and YNNKEL (reference sequence). Trimming removed 3 bases from V and 5 bases from J; junction bases left unmatched: 7. The CDR3 nucleotides read TGTGCCAGCAGCCAGGTAGCGACAGGGGGGACTGAAGCTTTCTTT. Amino acids: CASSQVATGGTEAFF.

The J gene is TRBJ2-7, the V gene TRBV5-8, with a possible D match to TRBD2 (6 bases). CDR1 and CDR2 (germline): SGHTS, YDEGEE. V was shortened by 2 bases and J by 3 bases, with 15 bases between the two germline ends. The CDR3 contains 15 residues. CDR3 in amino acids: CASSFSGVANYEQYF. CDR3 bases: TGTGCCAGCAGCTTTTCGGGAGTTGCAAACTACGAGCAGTACTTC.

The gene calls are TRBV6-4 and TRBJ2-2; TRBD2 matches at 16 bases. Losses at the gene ends were 3 bases for V and 3 bases for J; bases not matched to a gene: 10. The CDR3 totals 20 residues. In germline, CDR1 is MRHNA, CDR2 SNTAGT. CDR3 in DNA: TGTGCCAGCAGTGAGAGAGGGGGACTAGCGGGAGGGCGCGACACCGGGGAGCTGTTTTTT. As protein: CASSERGGLAGGRDTGELFF.

The chain joins TRBV6-6 to TRBJ2-7; 11 bases are shared with TRBD2. The V gene's germline CDR1 is MNHNY and CDR2 SVGAGI (reference sequence). The CDR3 runs to 16 residues. V dropped 0 bases and J dropped 5; count of bases not matched to a gene: 6. The DNA of the CDR3 is TGTGCCAGCAGTTACTCTAGGACTAGCGGGCAACACGAGCAGTACTTC. This sequence encodes CASSYSRTSGQHEQYF.

The rearrangement links TRBV5-1 to TRBJ2-7, with unresolved D. With 4 bases removed from V and 7 bases from J, the gap between germline ends came to 15 bases. CDR1 and CDR2 from the germline V gene are SGHRS and YFSETQ. CDR3 length: 13 amino acids. CDR3: CASSLDARLEQYF. DNA of the CDR3: TGCGCCAGCAGCCTGGATGCGCGTTTAGAGCAGTACTTC.

The V gene is TRBV30, the J gene TRBJ2-7; 10 positions agree with TRBD1. From germline, CDR1 is GTSNPN and CDR2 SVGIG (reference sequence). The CDR3 totals 13 residues. With V trimmed by 4 bases and J by 5 bases, 5 bases remained unmatched. The CDR3 DNA follows: TGTGCCTGGACCCCCGGGACAGGGGACGAGCAGTACTTC. Translation gives CAWTPGTGDEQYF.

This chain links TRBV28 with TRBJ1-5, with 8 bases fitting TRBD1. Unmatched junction bases numbered 14, after V lost 4 bases and J lost 3 bases. This CDR3 comprises 18 residues. Per the germline V gene, CDR1 is MDHEN and CDR2 is SYDVKM. The CDR3 DNA is TGTGCCAGCAGTTACCTTCGCCTGGCGACAGGGGCCAATCAGCCCCAGCATTTT. This sequence encodes CASSYLRLATGANQPQHF.